Below are 7 T cell receptor beta chains sequenced from a single sample in a study of blood T cell repertoires in COVID-19. The data were produced by immunoSEQ multiplex PCR, yet TCRdb's version contains in-frame clones alone and is incomplete. Found here are hundreds of thousands of clones, around 87% of them singletons; the top ten hold about 1.6%. Source material: peripheral blood. The receptors were sampled from a woman aged 40 to 55 who had recovered from COVID-19.

The genes are TRBV5-6 and TRBJ1-1; D uncertain. This CDR3 has 12 amino acids. Germline assignment: CDR1 SGHDT and CDR2 YYEEEE. Trimming removed 5 bases at V and 0 bases at J, with 5 bases between. In DNA, the CDR3 is TGTGCCAGCAGTCCTCTGAACACTGAAGCTTTCTTT. As protein: CASSPLNTEAFF.

In nucleotides, the CDR3 is TGTGCCACCAAACCCTGGGGAGCGGGGAGCTCCTATAATTCACCCCTCCACTTT. This codes for CATKPWGAGSSYNSPLHF. The chain recombines TRBV10-3 with TRBJ1-6; no firm D call. CDR1 and CDR2 from the germline V gene are ENHRY and SYGVKD. The V gene lost 10 bases and the J gene lost 0 bases, with 22 bases spanning the gap. This CDR3 comprises 18 residues.

This rearrangement joins TRBV18 to TRBJ2-7; TRBD1 agrees at 7 bases. V lost 5 bases to trimming and J lost 6 bases; unmatched junction nucleotides: 4. The V gene's germline CDR1 is KGHSH and CDR2 LQKENI. This CDR3 has 12 residues. CDR3 amino acids: CASSDRQGEQYF. In DNA, the CDR3 is TGTGCCAGCTCAGATCGACAGGGCGAGCAGTACTTC. Full variable domain (missing parts from reference TRBV18 and TRBJ2-7): NAGVMQNPRHLVRRRGQEARLRCSPMKGHSHVYWYRQLPEEGLKFMVYLQKENIIDESGMPKERFSAEFPKEGPSILRIQQVVRGDSAAYFCASSDRQGEQYFGPGTRLTVT.

The V call is TRBV6-2 or TRBV6-3, the J call TRBJ1-1; 7 positions agree with TRBD1. After removal of 0 bases from V and 0 bases from J, the junction contained 7 bases not matched to a gene. CDR1 is MNHEY and CDR2 is SVGEGT in the germline V gene. The CDR3 consists of 17 residues. CDR3 sequence: CASSYSFLGQLNTEAFF. The CDR3, as DNA: TGTGCCAGCAGTTACTCGTTTTTGGGACAGTTGAACACTGAAGCTTTCTTT.

The chain is built from TRBV30 and TRBJ1-1; no definite D call. With 6 bases removed from V and 5 bases from J, the gap between germline ends came to 13 bases. Germline V gene data show CDR1 as GTSNPN and CDR2 as SVGIG (reference sequence). The CDR3 sequence is 12 residues long. This CDR3 reads CACRPRGTEAFF. The CDR3 DNA follows: TGTGCCTGCCGACCAAGAGGTACTGAAGCTTTCTTT.

V gene TRBV9 combines with J gene TRBJ1-1; D unclear. Trimming stripped 1 base from V and 1 base from J, with 8 bases between. CDR3 length equals 14 residues. The V gene's germline CDR1 is SGDLS and CDR2 YYNGEE. CDR3 amino acids: CASSVQDWNTEAFF. DNA of the CDR3: TGTGCCAGCAGCGTACAAGACTGGAACACTGAAGCTTTCTTT.

The CDR3 here is CASSLAGGSSYNSPLHF. DNA for the CDR3: TGTGCCAGCAGCTTAGCGGGCGGGAGCTCCTATAATTCACCCCTCCACTTT. This chain joins TRBV7-6 and TRBJ1-6; D is undetermined. This CDR3 is 17 amino acids long. Per germline, CDR1 SGHVS and CDR2 FNYEAQ. V was shortened by 0 bases and J by 0 bases, with 9 bases between the two germline ends.